A selection of T cell receptor beta chains follows, all from one sample in a study of response to subunit inactivated influenza vaccine. TCRdb reprocessed the RT-PCR reads with MiXCR, giving one entry per CDR3 protein. This table holds about 830,000 distinct CDR3 sequences, around 18% found once. The sequencing here drew on PBMCs from blood, taken 5 to 6 days after vaccination. All receptors come from a middle-aged man who received an inactivated influenza vaccine. Both conserved end residues are part of each CDR3. The order of the fields is CDR3 protein, CDR3 DNA, J gene, V gene, clone size, CDR3 length, D gene. The D gene is left open where the match is weak. Clone size is shown for a subset of rows, as once, few, many or a class of expanded clone.

CDR3aa: CASSYSKVNTEAFF
CDR3nt: TGTGCCAGCAGTTACTCAAAGGTTAACACTGAAGCTTTCTTT
j_gene: TRBJ1-1
v_gene: TRBV6-5
abundance: NA
len: 14
d_gene: NA

CDR3aa: CASSEWGQGSEQYF
CDR3nt: TGTGCCAGCAGTGAATGGGGTCAGGGGAGCGAGCAGTACTTC
j_gene: TRBJ2-7
v_gene: TRBV2
abundance: many
len: 14
d_gene: NA

CDR3aa: CSASLTTDTQYF
CDR3nt: TGCAGTGCTAGCCTCACCACAGATACGCAGTATTTT
j_gene: TRBJ2-3
v_gene: TRBV20-1
abundance: NA
len: 12
d_gene: NA

CDR3aa: CASSLAPNRAAYEQYF
CDR3nt: TGCGCCAGCAGCTTGGCCCCGAACAGGGCGGCCTACGAGCAGTACTTC
j_gene: TRBJ2-7
v_gene: TRBV5-1
abundance: NA
len: 16
d_gene: NA

CDR3aa: CASSEKWLGAGHNEQFF
CDR3nt: TGTGCCAGCAGTGAAAAGTGGCTGGGGGCGGGCCACAATGAGCAGTTCTTC
j_gene: TRBJ2-1
v_gene: TRBV2
abundance: NA
len: 17
d_gene: NA

CDR3aa: CASSSRTYRSTDTQYF
CDR3nt: TGTGCCAGCAGTTCAAGGACGTACCGAAGCACAGATACGCAGTATTTT
j_gene: TRBJ2-3
v_gene: TRBV6-2/TRBV6-3
abundance: few
len: 16
d_gene: NA

CDR3aa: CASSYGQYEQFF
CDR3nt: TGTGCCAGCAGTTATGGTCAGTATGAGCAGTTCTTC
j_gene: TRBJ2-1
v_gene: TRBV6-6
abundance: few
len: 12
d_gene: NA

CDR3aa: CASSLKGLRQGMDYGYTF
CDR3nt: TGTGCTAGCAGCTTAAAGGGGCTCCGACAGGGGATGGACTATGGCTACACCTTC
j_gene: TRBJ1-2
v_gene: TRBV7-7
abundance: NA
len: 18
d_gene: TRBD1

CDR3aa: CASSYSSAGRGTGELFF
CDR3nt: TGTGCCAGCAGTTACTCGAGTGCGGGCCGAGGGACCGGGGAGCTGTTTTTT
j_gene: TRBJ2-2
v_gene: TRBV6-5
abundance: NA
len: 17
d_gene: NA

CDR3aa: CASSVRLAGEETQYF
CDR3nt: TGTGCCAGCAGCGTACGACTAGCGGGGGAAGAGACCCAGTACTTC
j_gene: TRBJ2-5
v_gene: TRBV11-2
abundance: NA
len: 15
d_gene: TRBD2

CDR3aa: CASSLQGAEQYF
CDR3nt: TGTGCCAGCAGTTTACAGGGGGCCGAGCAGTACTTC
j_gene: TRBJ2-7
v_gene: TRBV28
abundance: many
len: 12
d_gene: TRBD1